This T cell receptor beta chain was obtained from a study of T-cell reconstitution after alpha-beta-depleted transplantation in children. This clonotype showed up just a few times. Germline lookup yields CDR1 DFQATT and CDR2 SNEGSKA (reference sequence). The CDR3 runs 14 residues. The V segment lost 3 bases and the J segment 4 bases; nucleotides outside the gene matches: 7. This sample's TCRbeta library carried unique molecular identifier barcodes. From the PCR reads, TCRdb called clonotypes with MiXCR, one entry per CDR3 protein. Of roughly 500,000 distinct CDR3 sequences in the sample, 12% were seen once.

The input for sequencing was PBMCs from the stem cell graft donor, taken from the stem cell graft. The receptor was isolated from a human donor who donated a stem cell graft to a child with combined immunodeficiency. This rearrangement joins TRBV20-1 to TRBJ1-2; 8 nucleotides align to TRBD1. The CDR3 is CSASEQGVSYGYTF. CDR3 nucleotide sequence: TGCAGTGCTAGCGAACAGGGGGTGAGCTATGGCTACACCTTC.